This T cell receptor beta chain is drawn from a study of cytomegalovirus exposure and HLA in healthy donors. 60 Vbeta and 13 Jbeta primers were used in PCR. Measured with immunoSEQ multiplex PCR; TCRdb has only the in-frame clones, and not every one. The sample lists about 140,000 clones, 70% to 80% occurring once. This clone was recorded a few times. The germline CDR1 and CDR2 sequences are KGHSH and LQKENI. The CDR3 runs to 14 residues. Trimming pared 2 bases from V and 0 bases from J, leaving 7 bases between. The clonotype comes from a female donor in good health and CMV-seronegative. Sequencing was carried out using PBMCs. V and J are TRBV18 and TRBJ1-1; D is ambiguous. The CDR3 loop reads CASSPMEMNTEAFF. The DNA of the CDR3 is TGTGCCAGCTCACCAATGGAGATGAACACTGAAGCTTTCTTT.